Following are 10 T cell receptor beta chains from one sample sequenced in a study of graft-versus-host responses after intestinal transplantation. No antigen has been assigned to these receptors. The protocol was immunoSEQ multiplex PCR, while the TCRdb copy is restricted to in-frame clones and leaves out a portion. The sample holds over 90,000 clones, more than 85% seen once. The sequenced sample was unstimulated CD8+ T cells sorted from spleen or lymph node cells, obtained before intestinal transplant. The receptors originated from a human donor who received an intestinal transplant.

The V and J genes are TRBV4-2 and TRBJ1-2; 9 nucleotides align to TRBD1. Per the germline V gene, CDR1 is LGHNA and CDR2 is YNFKEQ. The CDR3 consists of 16 residues. With V trimmed by 1 base and J by 6 bases, 9 bases remained unmatched. The chain's CDR3 is CASSQGVTGGVNGYTF. The CDR3 coding sequence is TGTGCCAGCAGCCAAGGGGTGACAGGGGGAGTCAATGGCTACACCTTC.

This clone was seen more than once but under ten times. The chain links TRBV7-9 to TRBJ2-2; TRBD1 aligns across 8 bases. The CDR3 length is 13 residues. CDR1 and CDR2 from the germline V gene are SEHNR and FQNEAQ (reference sequence). In nucleotides, the CDR3 is TGTGGCTGGGACAGGACAAACACCGGGGAGCTGTTTTTT. It yields the protein CGWDRTNTGELFF.

This sequence joins TRBV9 and TRBJ2-7, with D maybe TRBD2 (5 bases). Between the trimmed V and J ends, which lost 0 bases and 3 bases, there was a span of 13 bases. The CDR3 totals 15 residues. Per the germline V gene, CDR1 is SGDLS and CDR2 is YYNGEE. In DNA form, the CDR3 reads TGTGCCAGCAGCGTAGGAGGGCCGGCAGGCTACGAGCAGTACTTC. This sequence encodes CASSVGGPAGYEQYF. Drawing the rest from reference TRBV9 and TRBJ2-7, the complete variable domain is DSGVTQTPKHLITATGQRVTLRCSPRSGDLSVYWYQQSLDQGLQFLIQYYNGEERAKGNILERFSAQQFPDLHSELNLSSLELGDSALYFCASSVGGPAGYEQYFGPGTRLTVT.

V and J are TRBV7-7 and TRBJ2-7, with TRBD1 matching over 9 bases. The CDR3 runs 13 residues. V was pared by 5 bases and J by 4 bases, with 3 bases of the junction left unmatched. From germline, CDR1 is SSHAT and CDR2 FNYEAQ (reference sequence). CDR3 loop: CASSPGTGYEQYF. CDR3 in DNA: TGTGCCAGCAGCCCCGGGACAGGGTACGAGCAGTACTTC.

This sequence joins TRBV2 and TRBJ1-2; D may be TRBD1 (5 bases). CDR1 and CDR2 from the germline V gene are SNHLY and FYNNEI. V gave up 2 bases and J gave up 3 bases, with 28 bases separating them. The CDR3 length is 20 residues. DNA for the CDR3: TGTGCCAGCAGTGAACCCCTGAGGGGAGCCTTCCCAAGTCGGGACTATGGCTACACCTTC. It is translated as CASSEPLRGAFPSRDYGYTF. The full variable domain, its missing parts supplied by reference TRBV2 and TRBJ1-2, is EPEVTQTPSHQVTQMGQEVILRCVPISNHLYFYWYRQILGQKVEFLVSFYNNEISEKSEIFDDQFSVERPDGSNFTLKIRSTKLEDSAMYFCASSEPLRGAFPSRDYGYTFGSGTRLTVV.

The V and J genes are TRBV4-1 and TRBJ1-5; D possibly corresponds to TRBD1 (5 bases). The CDR3 loop spans 13 amino acids. V was cut by 3 bases and J by 6 bases, with 9 bases left in between. Germline CDR1 MGHRA, CDR2 YSYEKL. The DNA for the CDR3 is TGCGCCAGCAGCCAGGAAGGGGTTCAGCCCCAGCATTTT. Translating gives CASSQEGVQPQHF.

The V and J genes are TRBV19 and TRBJ2-7, with 7 bases aligning to TRBD1. The CDR3 is 14 amino acids. CDR1 is LNHDA, CDR2 SQIVND, per germline (reference sequence). V shed 3 bases, J shed 2 bases, and the junction held 4 bases outside the gene matches. CDR3 DNA: TGTGCCAGTAGTATCGGGACAGTGCCCTACGAGCAGTACTTC. Protein: CASSIGTVPYEQYF.

V is TRBV6-5 and J is TRBJ1-1; D call uncertain. Per germline, CDR1 MNHEY and CDR2 SVGAGI. This CDR3 has 13 residues. The V end lost 4 bases, the J end lost 1 base, and 7 bases lay between the germline ends. CDR3 nucleotide sequence: TGTGCCAGCAGTTTCAGGAAGAACACTGAAGCTTTCTTT. Translation gives CASSFRKNTEAFF.

V gene TRBV30 combines with J gene TRBJ2-1, with D possibly being TRBD2 (5 bases). This CDR3 contains 10 residues. V dropped 8 bases and J dropped 6 bases, with 8 bases sitting between them. Germline CDR1 reads GTSNPN; CDR2 reads SVGIG (reference sequence). The CDR3 DNA is TGTGCCGTGAGGGCCAATGAGCAGTTCTTC. This encodes CAVRANEQFF.

The V and J genes are TRBV19 and TRBJ2-3; 10 bases align to TRBD2. This CDR3 region has 16 residues. Per the germline V gene, CDR1 is LNHDA and CDR2 is SQIVND (reference sequence). V was pared by 3 bases and J by 4 bases, with 7 bases of the junction left unmatched. The DNA of the CDR3 is TGTGCCAGTAGTATGTTCAGCGGGGGGGTTCCAGATACGCAGTATTTT. Residues: CASSMFSGGVPDTQYF.